The 32 T cell receptor beta chains presented below share a single source sample, sequenced in a study of shared clonotypes between healthy human individuals. Here immunoSEQ multiplex PCR was the method, and the copy in TCRdb shows in-frame clones only, minus some. The sample has millions of clones, 85% to 95% seen once; the top ten hold around 0.13%. The sequenced sample consisted of naive CD4+ T cells sorted from blood. Subset reported: CD45RA+ positively selected. Receptors originate from a man younger than 30 in good health.

The genes are TRBV27 and TRBJ2-7, with D uncertain. Germline V lookup: CDR1 MNHEY, CDR2 SMNVEV (reference sequence). CDR3 length: 14 residues. V was clipped by 5 bases and J by 0 bases, with 11 bases between them. CDR3 bases: TGTGCCAGCAGTAGACGTAGTGACTCCTACGAGCAGTACTTC. Translated: CASSRRSDSYEQYF.

This sequence joins TRBV30 and TRBJ1-4; D remains unclear. This CDR3 is built from 13 residues. V was clipped by 4 bases and J by 7 bases, with 13 bases between them. From germline, CDR1 is GTSNPN and CDR2 SVGIG (reference sequence). CDR3 protein: CAWKPSQSEKLFF. As DNA, the CDR3 is TGTGCCTGGAAGCCAAGCCAAAGTGAAAAACTGTTTTTT.

With respect to this clone: Other DNA sequences in the sample encode the same CDR3. This sequence joins TRBV30 and TRBJ1-1, with D perhaps matching TRBD1 (5 bases). CDR1 is GTSNPN, CDR2 SVGIG, per germline (reference sequence). This CDR3 has 13 residues. V lost 1 base to trimming and J lost 0 bases, with 6 bases between them. As DNA, the CDR3 is TGTGCCTGGAGTGGACAGTTGAACACTGAAGCTTTCTTT. Its protein product is CAWSGQLNTEAFF. The full variable domain, with the rest looked up from reference TRBV30 and TRBJ1-1, is SQTIHQWPATLVQPVGSPLSLECTVEGTSNPNLYWYRQAAGRGLQLLFYSVGIGQISSEVPQNLSASRPQDRQFILSSKKLLLSDSGFYLCAWSGQLNTEAFFGQGTRLTVV.

The chain carries TRBV14 and TRBJ1-6, with 7 positions matching TRBD1. Germline loops: CDR1 SGHDN, CDR2 FVKESK. There are 15 residues in the CDR3. The trim removed 1 base at V and 4 bases at J, leaving 1 base unmatched. DNA of the CDR3: TGTGCCAGCAGCCAAGTGGGACAGTATAATTCACCCCTCCACTTT. Its translation is CASSQVGQYNSPLHF.

J is TRBJ1-1 and V is TRBV5-6; D remains unclear. This CDR3 has 15 amino acids. V was trimmed by 4 bases and J by 0 bases, leaving 13 bases between them. Germline CDR1 and CDR2: SGHDT and YYEEEE. The CDR3 here is CASSRFYVMNTEAFF. For the CDR3, the DNA is TGTGCCAGCAGCCGCTTCTACGTCATGAACACTGAAGCTTTCTTT.

The chain combines TRBV4-3 with TRBJ2-7; D call uncertain. Per germline, CDR1 LGHNA and CDR2 YSLEER. The CDR3 contains 12 residues. V shed 0 bases and J shed 5 bases, with 5 bases lying between them. The CDR3 DNA reads as TGCGCCAGCAGCCAAGACTTCCACGAGCAGTACTTC. It encodes CASSQDFHEQYF.

The J gene is TRBJ1-4, the V gene TRBV4-1; D unresolved. This CDR3 spans 15 amino acids. Between the trimmed V and J ends, which lost 1 base and 8 bases, there was a span of 14 bases. Germline V gives CDR1 MGHRA, CDR2 YSYEKL. The CDR3 loop is CASSQAASGREKLFF. In nucleotides, the CDR3 is TGCGCCAGCAGCCAAGCAGCCTCAGGTCGGGAAAAACTGTTTTTT.

The chain is built from TRBV7-3 and TRBJ2-1; 10 bases line up with TRBD2. The CDR3 runs 16 residues. The V gene end was trimmed by 5 bases and the J gene end by 6 bases; junction bases not matched to a gene: 10. Germline V CDR1 and CDR2: SGHTA, FQGTGA. DNA for the CDR3: TGTGCCAGCAGCCCGTCTGGACTAGCGGCGACCAATGAGCAGTTCTTC. Translated, it gives CASSPSGLAATNEQFF.

This sequence joins TRBV4-1 and TRBJ2-1; D may be TRBD2 (5 bases). Germline V lookup: CDR1 MGHRA, CDR2 YSYEKL. The CDR3 runs to 15 residues. V shed 0 bases and J shed 6 bases, with 12 bases lying between them. The CDR3 loop is CASSQDGPSFNEQFF. CDR3 sequence (DNA): TGCGCCAGCAGCCAAGATGGGCCTAGCTTCAATGAGCAGTTCTTC.

This clone was counted once. This chain links TRBV6-6 with TRBJ1-2, with D possibly TRBD1 on 5 matching bases. The germline V gene encodes CDR1 MNHNY and CDR2 SVGAGI (reference sequence). The CDR3 runs 15 residues. Between the trimmed V and J ends, which lost 6 bases and 2 bases, there was a span of 16 bases. Here the CDR3 DNA reads TGTGCCAGCAGGGAGGGACCCAACCCGAACTATGGCTACACCTTC. Translating gives CASREGPNPNYGYTF.

The chain carries TRBV5-1 and TRBJ2-2, with a possible D match to TRBD1 (5 bases). Germline CDR1 and CDR2: SGHRS and YFSETQ. Trimming removed 0 bases at V and 7 bases at J, with 7 bases between. CDR3 length equals 13 residues. CDR3 DNA: TGCGCCAGCAGCTTGGGACAGATCGGGGAGCTGTTTTTT. Translated: CASSLGQIGELFF. Combining the CDR3 with reference TRBV5-1 and TRBJ2-2 gives the whole variable domain KAGVTQTPRYLIKTRGQQVTLSCSPISGHRSVSWYQQTPGQGLQFLFEYFSETQRNKGNFPGRFSGRQFSNSRSEMNVSTLELGDSALYLCASSLGQIGELFFGEGSRLTVL.

The chain combines TRBV25-1 with TRBJ1-5; weak D call: TRBD1 (5 bases). Trimming removed 5 bases at V and 4 bases at J, with 12 bases between. Germline CDR1 reads MGHDK; CDR2 reads SYGVNS. This CDR3 has 14 residues. CDR3 loop: CASSPGGRNQPQHF. The CDR3, as DNA: TGTGCCAGCAGTCCGGGGGGTAGGAATCAGCCCCAGCATTTT.

This clone has only one observation. This chain links TRBV11-2 with TRBJ2-7; 8 bases align to TRBD1. This CDR3 is built from 15 residues. Per the germline V gene, CDR1 is SGHAT and CDR2 is FQNNGV. After removal of 1 base from V and 4 bases from J, the junction contained 6 bases not matched to a gene. CDR3 amino acids: CASSLVGTGFYEQYF. CDR3 nucleotides: TGTGCCAGCAGCTTAGTTGGGACAGGATTTTACGAGCAGTACTTC.

The CDR3 loop reads CASSYSTQRGYGYTF. CDR3 nucleotides: TGTGCCAGCAGTTACTCGACCCAAAGGGGTTATGGCTACACCTTC. The chain is built from TRBV6-5 and TRBJ1-2; TRBD1 is a possible D gene (5 bases). The ends were cut back, 0 bases at V and 5 bases at J, with 13 bases in the middle. The CDR3 consists of 15 residues. Germline V gene sequence: CDR1 MNHEY, CDR2 SVGAGI.

For this clone: Compared with germline, one end of the junction differs, possibly owing to a read error. The chain combines TRBV28 with TRBJ2-7, with D possibly TRBD2 on 6 matching bases. The CDR3 loop spans 12 amino acids. Germline lookup yields CDR1 MDHEN and CDR2 SYDVKM. This chain's CDR3 is CASSLALSGEDF. For the CDR3, the DNA is TGTGCCAGCAGTTTAGCACTATCGGGAGAGGACTTC.

The V and J genes are TRBV27 and TRBJ2-5; 7 bases agree with TRBD2. The J segment lost 0 bases and the V segment lost 2 bases, leaving 12 bases of the junction unmatched. CDR3 size: 18 residues. The germline V gene has CDR1 MNHEY and CDR2 SMNVEV (reference sequence). The DNA for the CDR3 is TGTGCCAGCAGTTTAAGGCCGGCGGGTAGCGGGTACCAAGAGACCCAGTACTTC. Residues: CASSLRPAGSGYQETQYF.

This clone was observed once. The V call is TRBV18, the J call TRBJ2-5, with D perhaps matching TRBD2 (6 bases). Between the trimmed V and J ends, which lost 3 bases and 0 bases, there was a span of 11 bases. CDR1 and CDR2 from the germline V gene are KGHSH and LQKENI. This CDR3 region has 15 residues. CDR3 loop: CASSPTGGYQETQYF. CDR3 bases: TGTGCCAGCTCACCCACCGGGGGATACCAAGAGACCCAGTACTTC.

Regarding this clone: This sample also contains other DNA sequences that code for the same CDR3. The chain links TRBV30 to TRBJ1-5; D not resolved. CDR1 is GTSNPN, CDR2 SVGIG, per germline (reference sequence). CDR3 length: 13 residues. V was clipped by 4 bases and J by 3 bases, with 10 bases between them. CDR3 nucleotides: TGTGCCTGGAATAGGGTATACAATCAGCCCCAGCATTTT. Translating it yields CAWNRVYNQPQHF.

The genes are TRBV10-1 and TRBJ2-7; a weak D match, TRBD2 (5 bases). Trimming cost V 2 bases and J 7 bases, with 9 bases left between them. CDR3 length equals 12 residues. Per the germline V gene, CDR1 is WNHNN and CDR2 is SYGVQD (reference sequence). The CDR3 spells CASSENGEEQYF. As DNA, the CDR3 is TGCGCCAGCAGTGAGAATGGGGAGGAGCAGTACTTC.

This clone has a single count. The rearrangement joins TRBV11-2 to TRBJ2-3, with 12 bases identical to TRBD2. CDR1 is SGHAT, CDR2 FQNNGV, per germline. This CDR3 region has 15 residues. After removal of 5 bases from V and 6 bases from J, the junction contained 6 bases not matched to a gene. The CDR3 spells CASSLTSGGGDTQYF. As DNA, the CDR3 is TGTGCCAGCAGCCTGACTAGCGGGGGCGGGGATACGCAGTATTTT.

This chain uses TRBV5-4 with TRBJ2-7, with D possibly matching TRBD2 (6 bases). Trimming took off 0 bases at V and 9 bases at J, with 13 bases between the two ends. Germline values: CDR1 SGHNT, CDR2 YYREEE (reference sequence). This CDR3 spans 13 amino acids. The CDR3 DNA is TGTGCCAGCAGCTTGGACAGGTCCGGGGGGCAGTACTTC. Its protein product is CASSLDRSGGQYF.

This clone was seen a single time. This sequence joins TRBV28 and TRBJ1-3, with no clear D. The CDR3 is 13 residues long. CDR1 MDHEN and CDR2 SYDVKM come from the germline V gene. V was cut by 4 bases and J by 5 bases, with 9 bases left in between. CDR3 coding DNA: TGTGCCAGCAGTTATAGGAGCAGAAACACCATATATTTT. Translating gives CASSYRSRNTIYF.

The chain joins TRBV10-3 to TRBJ2-7, with TRBD1 matching over 7 bases. The CDR3 extends over 14 amino acids. The germline gives CDR1 ENHRY, CDR2 SYGVKD. After removal of 0 bases from V and 4 bases from J, the junction contained 3 bases not matched to a gene. The CDR3 region is CAISESTGDYEQYF. In DNA form, the CDR3 reads TGTGCCATCAGTGAGTCTACAGGGGATTACGAGCAGTACTTC.

The rearrangement links TRBV6-1 to TRBJ1-5; no clear D. V was cut by 7 bases and J by 0 bases, with 7 bases left in between. Germline V CDR1 and CDR2: MNHNS, SASEGT. This CDR3 has 13 residues. CDR3 bases: TGTGCCAGCAAGGTGGATAGCAATCAGCCCCAGCATTTT. Translating it yields CASKVDSNQPQHF.

The chain employs TRBV28 and TRBJ2-7, with D possibly being TRBD2 (5 bases). The CDR3 totals 13 residues. The ends were cut back, 5 bases at V and 1 base at J, with 9 bases in the middle. The germline V gene encodes CDR1 MDHEN and CDR2 SYDVKM. The CDR3 reads CASSKPGSYEQYF. DNA for the CDR3: TGTGCCAGCAGTAAACCGGGGTCCTACGAGCAGTACTTC.

V and J are TRBV5-6 and TRBJ1-2; no reliable D call. Trimming cost V 0 bases and J 0 bases, with 6 bases left between them. This CDR3 region has 14 residues. Germline CDR1 and CDR2: SGHDT and YYEEEE. In DNA, the CDR3 is TGTGCCAGCAGCTTGGAACAGACTAACTATGGCTACACCTTC. Its translation is CASSLEQTNYGYTF.

The V and J genes are TRBV2 and TRBJ2-1; D is perhaps TRBD2 (6 bases). The V gene lost 7 bases and the J gene lost 6 bases, with 19 bases spanning the gap. Germline loops: CDR1 SNHLY, CDR2 FYNNEI. The CDR3 loop spans 15 amino acids. CDR3 in amino acids: CASTYRDSKSNEQFF. The DNA for the CDR3 is TGTGCCAGCACGTACCGGGACTCTAAATCCAATGAGCAGTTCTTC.

The chain combines TRBV30 with TRBJ2-7; no firm D call. Trimming pared 0 bases from V and 2 bases from J, leaving 23 bases between. Looked up from germline, CDR1 is GTSNPN and CDR2 is SVGIG (reference sequence). The CDR3 sequence is 18 residues long. CDR3 nucleotide sequence: TGTGCCTGGAGTGTCCCGTACAGCGCTGCGTGGGAAACCTACGAGCAGTACTTC. It is translated as CAWSVPYSAAWETYEQYF.

This chain links TRBV7-8 with TRBJ2-7; 10 positions match TRBD2. CDR3 length: 15 residues. V lost 4 bases and J lost 2; bases outside the gene matches: 5. CDR1 is SGHVS and CDR2 is FQNEAQ in the germline V gene. The CDR3 loop is CASSWALAGTYEQYF. CDR3 in DNA: TGTGCCAGCAGCTGGGCACTAGCGGGGACCTACGAGCAGTACTTC.

As regards this clone: A junction end diverges from the germline sequence, so it may reflect a read error. The chain combines TRBV18 with TRBJ1-3; a possible D gene is TRBD1 (6 bases). The germline CDR1 and CDR2 sequences are KGHSH and LQKENI. The CDR3 runs to 15 residues. CDR3 sequence: CASSPPNRDGDTIYF. The CDR3 bases are TGTGCCAGCTCACCACCGAACAGGGATGGAGACACCATATATTTT.

This chain joins TRBV30 and TRBJ1-4; TRBD1 aligns across 10 bases. The CDR3 sequence is 17 residues long. CDR1 is GTSNPN and CDR2 is SVGIG in the germline V gene (reference sequence). The V and J ends lost 1 base and 3 bases, in that order; junction bases with no gene match: 8. The DNA of the CDR3 is TGTGCCTGGAGTGACCGGGACAGGGGCCCCCCTAATGAAAAACTGTTTTTT. Amino acid sequence: CAWSDRDRGPPNEKLFF. Full variable domain (remainder filled in from reference TRBV30 and TRBJ1-4): SQTIHQWPATLVQPVGSPLSLECTVEGTSNPNLYWYRQAAGRGLQLLFYSVGIGQISSEVPQNLSASRPQDRQFILSSKKLLLSDSGFYLCAWSDRDRGPPNEKLFFGSGTQLSVL.

The chain links TRBV2 to TRBJ2-3; TRBD2 aligns across 8 bases. This CDR3 region has 12 residues. Germline CDR1 reads SNHLY; CDR2 reads FYNNEI. V lost 8 bases and J lost 6; bases outside the gene matches: 4. CDR3 protein: CASRREGDTQYF. The CDR3 DNA follows: TGTGCCAGCCGCCGGGAGGGGGATACGCAGTATTTT. The whole variable domain, remainder taken from reference TRBV2 and TRBJ2-3, is EPEVTQTPSHQVTQMGQEVILRCVPISNHLYFYWYRQILGQKVEFLVSFYNNEISEKSEIFDDQFSVERPDGSNFTLKIRSTKLEDSAMYFCASRREGDTQYFGPGTRLTVL.